These T cell receptor beta chains were read from a single sample in a study of T cells in Graves' hyperthyroidism and ophthalmopathy. MiXCR was run by TCRdb on the multiplex PCR reads, yielding one entry per CDR3 protein. The sample has about 400,000 distinct CDR3 sequences, around 15% seen once; the top ten hold 15% to 20%. Sequenced: blood. These receptors all come from an older woman with Graves' ophthalmopathy. Both conserved end residues are part of each CDR3. The D gene is left open where the match is weak. Clone size appears in some rows only: once, few, many, or a class for an expanded clone.

>TRBJ2-5|.|TRBV7-9|TRBD2
CASSDGGAGETQYF
TGTGCCAGCAGCGACGGGGGGGCCGGAGAGACCCAGTACTTC
>TRBJ2-3|.|TRBV29-1|TRBD2
CSVAGLAGVTDTQYF
TGCAGCGTCGCGGGACTAGCGGGAGTTACAGATACGCAGTATTTT
>TRBJ2-2|few|TRBV5-1|.
CASSLPWAAGELFF
TGCGCCAGCAGCCTCCCATGGGCCGCCGGGGAGCTGTTTTTT
>TRBJ1-1|many|TRBV2|.
CAVNTEAFF
TGTGCCGTTAACACTGAAGCTTTCTTT
>TRBJ1-4|.|TRBV3-1|.
CASSQERTELFF
TGTGCCAGCAGCCAAGAAAGGACAGAACTGTTTTTT
>TRBJ2-3|.|TRBV30|TRBD1
CAWSSGQNTDTQYF
TGTGCCTGGAGCTCGGGACAGAACACAGATACGCAGTATTTT
>TRBJ1-1|few|TRBV7-9|TRBD1
CASSPLDRDRQPEAFF
TGTGCCAGCAGCCCCCTCGACAGGGATCGACAACCTGAAGCTTTCTTT
>TRBJ2-7|.|TRBV10-3|.
CAIGESEITYEQYF
TGTGCCATCGGTGAGTCCGAGATAACTTACGAGCAGTACTTC
>TRBJ2-7|.|TRBV6-5|TRBD2
CASSYSMASGPYEQYF
TGTGCCAGCAGTTACTCCATGGCTAGCGGACCCTACGAGCAGTACTTC
>TRBJ2-5|many|TRBV2|TRBD2
CASSAEVTSVGETQYF
TGTGCCAGCAGTGCGGAGGTGACTAGCGTGGGGGAGACCCAGTACTTC
>TRBJ2-5|.|TRBV6-1|.
CAYSGSGETQYF
TGTGCCTACTCAGGGTCAGGGGAGACCCAGTACTTC
>TRBJ2-7|many|TRBV3-1|.
CASSERGPYEQYF
TGTGCCAGCAGCGAAAGGGGCCCCTACGAGCAGTACTTC
>TRBJ1-5|once|TRBV19|TRBD1
CASRTIGTASNQPQHF
TGTGCCAGTAGAACAATCGGGACAGCTAGCAATCAGCCCCAGCATTTT
>TRBJ2-7|many|TRBV28|TRBD2
CASRPTGGLPSGRTYEQYF
TGTGCCAGCAGACCTACAGGAGGACTGCCTAGCGGGAGAACCTACGAGCAGTACTTC
>TRBJ1-1|many|TRBV28|TRBD1
CASSSPGTGRTEAFF
TGTGCCAGCAGTTCACCCGGGACAGGACGGACTGAAGCTTTCTTT
>TRBJ2-3|many|TRBV18|TRBD1
CASSPRTGTGDTQYF
TGTGCCAGCTCCCCTAGGACAGGGACGGGAGATACGCAGTATTTT
>TRBJ1-1|many|TRBV28|.
CASSSPGGNTEAFF
TGTGCCAGCAGTTCCCCGGGGGGGAACACTGAAGCTTTCTTT
>TRBJ2-2|.|TRBV6-1|.
CASSEGAGGTGELFF
TGTGCCAGCAGTGAGGGGGCGGGTGGCACCGGGGAGCTGTTTTTT
>TRBJ2-7|many|TRBV7-8|TRBD2
CASSGRGLAGSSYEQYF
TGTGCCAGCAGCGGTAGGGGACTAGCGGGCTCCTCCTACGAGCAGTACTTC
>TRBJ1-5|few|TRBV20-1|TRBD1
CSARLQGANQPQHF
TGCAGTGCTAGGTTACAGGGGGCGAATCAGCCCCAGCATTTT
>TRBJ1-2|many|TRBV2|.
CASSAPTVNYGYTF
TGTGCCAGCAGTGCCCCGACAGTTAACTATGGCTACACCTTC
>TRBJ2-3|.|TRBV20-1|TRBD2
CSATGGGGVVADTQYF
TGCAGTGCTACCGGCGGGGGGGGGGTTGTGGCAGATACGCAGTATTTT
>TRBJ2-5|many|TRBV7-6|TRBD2
CASSSSGRGTTQYF
TGTGCCAGCAGCTCTAGCGGGAGGGGGACGACCCAGTACTTC
>TRBJ2-3|.|TRBV20-1|TRBD2
CSASVIAGVADTQYF
TGCAGTGCTAGTGTGATAGCGGGAGTGGCAGATACGCAGTATTTT
>TRBJ2-7|.|TRBV7-2|TRBD2
CASRAGTSGYEQYF
TGTGCCAGCAGGGCCGGGACTAGCGGATACGAGCAGTACTTC
>TRBJ2-1|.|TRBV28|.
CASSLNRNEQFF
TGTGCCAGCAGTTTAAACCGCAATGAGCAGTTCTTC
>TRBJ2-1|many|TRBV7-3|.
CASSPWWGSYNEQFF
TGTGCCAGCAGCCCCTGGTGGGGATCCTACAATGAGCAGTTCTTC